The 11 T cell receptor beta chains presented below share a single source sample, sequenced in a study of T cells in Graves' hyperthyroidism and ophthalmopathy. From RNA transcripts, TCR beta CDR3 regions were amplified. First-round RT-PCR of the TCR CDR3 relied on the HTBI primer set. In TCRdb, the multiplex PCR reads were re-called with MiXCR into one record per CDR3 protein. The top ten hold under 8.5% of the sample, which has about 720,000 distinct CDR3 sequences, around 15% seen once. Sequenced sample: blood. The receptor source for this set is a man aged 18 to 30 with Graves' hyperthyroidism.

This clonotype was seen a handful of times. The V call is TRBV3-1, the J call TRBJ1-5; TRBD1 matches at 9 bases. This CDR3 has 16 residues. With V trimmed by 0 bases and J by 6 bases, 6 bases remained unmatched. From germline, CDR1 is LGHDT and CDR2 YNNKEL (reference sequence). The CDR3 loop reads CASSQDRDRVPQPQHF. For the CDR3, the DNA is TGTGCCAGCAGCCAAGATAGGGACAGGGTTCCTCAGCCCCAGCATTTT.

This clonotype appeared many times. The CDR3, as DNA: TGTGCCAGCAGCCAGAGGGCGGTAGGCACTGAAGCTTTCTTT. Protein: CASSQRAVGTEAFF. The V gene is TRBV7-2, the J gene TRBJ1-1; no definite D call. This CDR3 is 14 amino acids long. Trimming cost V 5 bases and J 4 bases, with 14 bases left between them. Germline V lookup: CDR1 SGHTA, CDR2 FQGNSA.

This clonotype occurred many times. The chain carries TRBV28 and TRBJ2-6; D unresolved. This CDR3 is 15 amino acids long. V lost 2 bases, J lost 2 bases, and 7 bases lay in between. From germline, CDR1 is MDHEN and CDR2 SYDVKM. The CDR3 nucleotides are TGTGCCAGCAGTTTAATCCTCACTGGGGCCAACGTCCTGACTTTC. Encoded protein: CASSLILTGANVLTF.

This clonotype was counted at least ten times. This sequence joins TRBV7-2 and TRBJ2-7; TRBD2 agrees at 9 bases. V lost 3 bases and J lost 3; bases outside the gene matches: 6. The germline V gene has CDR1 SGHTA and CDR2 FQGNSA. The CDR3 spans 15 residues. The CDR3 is CASSFWREGHYEQYF. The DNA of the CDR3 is TGTGCCAGCAGCTTCTGGCGGGAGGGCCACTACGAGCAGTACTTC.

CDR3 DNA: TGTGCCAGCAGCTTAGACGCCTCTAGCCCCTACAATGAGCAGTTCTTC. Translated: CASSLDASSPYNEQFF. The genes are TRBV7-3 and TRBJ2-1; D possibly corresponds to TRBD2 (5 bases). The V gene lost 2 bases and the J gene lost 2 bases, with 13 bases spanning the gap. CDR3 length equals 16 residues. The V gene's germline CDR1 is SGHTA and CDR2 FQGTGA.

CDR3 region: CASSAPGIHGYTF. CDR3 sequence (DNA): TGTGCCAGCAGCGCGCCCGGGATCCATGGCTACACCTTC. V gene TRBV7-9 combines with J gene TRBJ1-2; D gene uncertain. V was pared by 5 bases and J by 6 bases, with 13 bases between. The germline gives CDR1 SEHNR, CDR2 FQNEAQ (reference sequence). This CDR3 region has 13 residues.

Written as DNA, the CDR3 is TGCGCCAGCAGCCCCGACCGGTTCGACGAGCAGTACTTC. Its translation: CASSPDRFDEQYF. The genes are TRBV4-1 and TRBJ2-7; unclear D gene. The CDR3 extends over 13 amino acids. The V gene's germline CDR1 is MGHRA and CDR2 YSYEKL. V lost 4 bases, J lost 5 bases, and 12 bases lay in between.

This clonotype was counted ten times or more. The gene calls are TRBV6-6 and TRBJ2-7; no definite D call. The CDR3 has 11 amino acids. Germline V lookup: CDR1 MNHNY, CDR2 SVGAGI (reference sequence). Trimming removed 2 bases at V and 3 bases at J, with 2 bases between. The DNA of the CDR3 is TGTGCCAGCAGTTACCGCTACGAGCAGTACTTC. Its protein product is CASSYRYEQYF.

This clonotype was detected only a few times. The CDR3 region has the DNA TGTGCCAGCAGTTCCTCGGGACAGGGGGGTACTAATGAAAAACTGTTTTTT. Its protein product is CASSSSGQGGTNEKLFF. This chain connects TRBV12-3 or TRBV12-4 to TRBJ1-4; 11 bases map to TRBD1. The CDR3 has 17 residues. The V segment lost 4 bases and the J segment 2 bases; nucleotides outside the gene matches: 6.

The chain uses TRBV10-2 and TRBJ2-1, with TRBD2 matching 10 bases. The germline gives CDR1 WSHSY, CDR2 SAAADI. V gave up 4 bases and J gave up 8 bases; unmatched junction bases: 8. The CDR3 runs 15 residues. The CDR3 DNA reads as TGCGCCAGCAGTGGGCTAGCGGGAGACGGCCATGAGCAGTTCTTC. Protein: CASSGLAGDGHEQFF.

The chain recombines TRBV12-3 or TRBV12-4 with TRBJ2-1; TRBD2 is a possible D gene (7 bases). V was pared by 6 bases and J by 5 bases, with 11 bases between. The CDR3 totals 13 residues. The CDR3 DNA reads TGTGCCAGCAGGCGAGGGGGGGACAATGAGCAGTTCTTC. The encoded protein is CASRRGGDNEQFF.